The 20 T cell receptor beta chains reported below all come from one sample, sequenced in a study of post-analysis software for immune sequencing data. Findings and limits, study-wide: Five TRBV segments were significantly more frequent in patients than in controls. TRBV5-6, TRBV5-1 and TRBV20-1 were among these segments.

The antigens these receptors bind are not known. TCR beta cDNA libraries included unique molecular identifiers. Via MiXCR, TCRdb re-called the PCR reads, giving one row per CDR3 protein. The profile shows hundreds of thousands of distinct CDR3 sequences, 25% to 30% of them singletons. Sequencing was performed on blood. These receptors were taken from a girl under 18 with multiple sclerosis.

This chain joins TRBV3-1 and TRBJ2-3, with D unresolved. Germline V gene sequence: CDR1 LGHDT, CDR2 YNNKEL (reference sequence). CDR3 length: 16 amino acids. Trimming removed 2 bases at V and 4 bases at J, with 16 bases between. DNA for the CDR3: TGTGCCAGCAGCCAAACCCCGGCTAGTCGGTCAGATACGCAGTATTTT. Translation: CASSQTPASRSDTQYF.

The chain uses TRBV28 and TRBJ2-1; 13 bases are shared with TRBD2. Unmatched junction bases numbered 12, after V lost 4 bases and J lost 6 bases. CDR1 is MDHEN, CDR2 SYDVKM, per germline. The CDR3 sequence is 18 residues long. The CDR3 is CASSSPGLAGVLLNEQFF. The CDR3 coding sequence is TGTGCCAGCAGTTCGCCAGGACTAGCGGGAGTGTTACTCAATGAGCAGTTCTTC.

The V and J genes are TRBV29-1 and TRBJ1-4, with 8 positions matching TRBD1. J was trimmed by 8 bases and V by 4 bases; bases with no gene match: 15. The CDR3 loop spans 16 amino acids. Per the germline V gene, CDR1 is SQVTM and CDR2 is ANQGSEA. This chain's CDR3 is CSVGRPGGAEGEKLFF. In DNA, the CDR3 is TGCAGCGTTGGTCGGCCAGGGGGCGCGGAAGGGGAAAAACTGTTTTTT.

This clonotype was counted between two and nine times. This chain uses TRBV3-1 with TRBJ1-1; 7 bases agree with TRBD1. The CDR3 sequence is 16 residues long. Germline V gene data show CDR1 as LGHDT and CDR2 as YNNKEL (reference sequence). V trimming: 3 bases; J trimming: 2 bases; junction bases outside the gene matches: 9. The CDR3: CASSQHPGTANTEAFF. The CDR3 nucleotides are TGTGCCAGCAGCCAGCATCCAGGGACAGCCAACACTGAAGCTTTCTTT. Full variable domain (outside the CDR3, taken from reference TRBV3-1 and TRBJ1-1): DTAVSQTPKYLVTQMGNDKSIKCEQNLGHDTMYWYKQDSKKFLKIMFSYNNKELIINETVPNRFSPKSPDKAHLNLHINSLELGDSAVYFCASSQHPGTANTEAFFGQGTRLTVV.

The chain employs TRBV25-1 and TRBJ2-5; no clear D. The germline CDR1 and CDR2 sequences are MGHDK and SYGVNS. The V and J ends lost 1 base and 5 bases respectively, with 20 bases between them. This CDR3 spans 17 amino acids. The CDR3 DNA is TGTGCCAGCAGTGAATTGTTCCCCTCACCCGAAGTGGAGACCCAGTACTTC. Its protein product is CASSELFPSPEVETQYF.

About this clonotype itself: Germline and junction disagree at one end, which may indicate a read error. The chain has TRBV11-2 and TRBJ2-3; 10 positions match TRBD1. This CDR3 is built from 18 residues. CDR1 is SGHAT, CDR2 FQNNGV, per germline. For the CDR3, the DNA is TGTGCCAGCAGCTTAGATCACGGGGACAGGGGTGTATCAGATGCGCAGTATTTT. Residues: CASSLDHGDRGVSDAQYF.

A few counts support this clonotype. A read error may account for a junction end that differs from germline. The chain employs TRBV15 and TRBJ1-1, with no clear D. The CDR3 runs 14 residues. Germline V gives CDR1 LNHNV, CDR2 YYDKDF (reference sequence). CDR3 sequence (DNA): TGTGCCACCGTTCCCGGGGATATGGGCACTGTAGCTTTCTTT. This gives the protein CATVPGDMGTVAFF.

This clonotype was counted only a few times. The V call is TRBV29-1, the J call TRBJ2-1; D possibly corresponds to TRBD2 (5 bases). This CDR3 has 14 amino acids. The V gene lost 3 bases and the J gene lost 2 bases, with 11 bases spanning the gap. CDR1 is SQVTM and CDR2 is ANQGSEA in the germline V gene. CDR3 sequence: CSVEPRGTYNEQFF. In DNA form, the CDR3 reads TGCAGCGTTGAGCCCCGGGGAACCTACAATGAGCAGTTCTTC.

This sequence joins TRBV5-1 and TRBJ2-5, with D maybe TRBD2 (5 bases). V was trimmed by 3 bases and J by 1 base, leaving 7 bases between them. This CDR3 is 13 amino acids long. Germline CDR1 SGHRS, CDR2 YFSETQ. CDR3 amino acids: CASSSAGQETQYF. The DNA for the CDR3 is TGCGCCAGCAGCTCCGCGGGCCAAGAGACCCAGTACTTC.

CDR3 loop: CSVSRGEETQYF. CDR3 sequence (DNA): TGCAGCGTTTCCCGGGGGGAAGAGACCCAGTACTTC. This rearrangement joins TRBV29-1 to TRBJ2-7; 7 bases line up with TRBD2. The end of the DNA fits TRBJ2-5 better, so the J call may be wrong. CDR1 SQVTM and CDR2 ANQGSEA come from the germline V gene. The CDR3 covers 12 residues.

This clonotype has more than one count but fewer than ten. The rearrangement links TRBV4-3 to TRBJ2-3; D may correspond to TRBD1 or TRBD2 (5 bases each). The CDR3 is 13 residues long. In germline, CDR1 is LGHNA, CDR2 YSLEER. The V end lost 4 bases, the J end lost 6 bases, and 11 bases lay between the germline ends. CDR3 residues: CASSLGVLDTQYF. CDR3 nucleotides: TGCGCCAGCAGCCTGGGGGTTCTGGATACGCAGTATTTT.

This clonotype occurred a few times. CDR3 loop: CASSMGLSYNEQFF. The CDR3 nucleotides read TGCGCCAGCAGCATGGGCCTCTCCTACAATGAGCAGTTCTTC. The chain links TRBV5-1 to TRBJ2-1, with D unclear. In germline, CDR1 is SGHRS, CDR2 YFSETQ. Deletions cut 4 bases from V and 0 bases from J, with 8 bases between. CDR3 length: 14 amino acids. Based on the CDR3 plus reference TRBV5-1 and TRBJ2-1, the full variable domain is KAGVTQTPRYLIKTRGQQVTLSCSPISGHRSVSWYQQTPGQGLQFLFEYFSETQRNKGNFPGRFSGRQFSNSRSEMNVSTLELGDSALYLCASSMGLSYNEQFFGPGTRLTVL.

The chain recombines TRBV4-3 with TRBJ2-2, with no clear D. Germline assignment: CDR1 LGHNA and CDR2 YSLEER. There are 12 residues in the CDR3. Trimming left V 0 bases short and J 7 bases short, with 3 bases between. The DNA of the CDR3 is TGCGCCAGCAGCCAAGACGGCGGGGAGCTGTTTTTT. Translation gives CASSQDGGELFF.

This clonotype appeared a few times. Here the CDR3 DNA reads TGTGCCAGCAGTTACTTGGGGCCCTCGAACACTGAAGCTTTCTTT. Residues: CASSYLGPSNTEAFF. The rearrangement uses TRBV6-5 and TRBJ1-1, with D possibly TRBD1 on 5 matching bases. Germline CDR1 is MNHEY and CDR2 is SVGAGI. CDR3 length equals 15 residues. Trimming shortened V by 1 base and J by 1 base, and 10 bases separated the two germline ends.

The J gene is TRBJ1-2, the V gene TRBV6-2 or TRBV6-3; D perhaps matches TRBD1 (5 bases). Per the germline V gene, CDR1 is MNHEY and CDR2 is SVGEGT. This CDR3 comprises 17 residues. V was shortened by 0 bases and J by 0 bases, with 14 bases between the two germline ends. The CDR3 sequence is CASSYSSRGRANYGYTF. CDR3 bases: TGTGCCAGCAGTTACTCCTCGAGGGGACGAGCTAACTATGGCTACACCTTC.

This chain uses TRBV5-5 with TRBJ2-6; D is ambiguous. Germline V gives CDR1 SGHKS, CDR2 YYEKEE (reference sequence). Trimming removed 0 bases at V and 4 bases at J, with 11 bases between. The CDR3 covers 16 residues. The CDR3 DNA follows: TGTGCCAGCAGCTTGGGCCTAGGAACCGGGGCCAACGTCCTGACTTTC. Translated: CASSLGLGTGANVLTF.

This clonotype has only a few counts. J is TRBJ2-1 and V is TRBV20-1; D perhaps matches TRBD2 (5 bases). The length of the CDR3 is 15 residues. Germline values: CDR1 DFQATT, CDR2 SNEGSKA (reference sequence). The ends were cut back, 3 bases at V and 0 bases at J, with 12 bases in the middle. In DNA, the CDR3 is TGCAGTGCTAGCGAACTAGATTACTCCTACAATGAGCAGTTCTTC. It specifies CSASELDYSYNEQFF.

The chain employs TRBV9 and TRBJ2-6; 9 bases line up with TRBD1. This CDR3 region has 18 residues. V lost 0 bases to trimming and J lost 4 bases; unmatched junction nucleotides: 8. Germline CDR1 is SGDLS and CDR2 is YYNGEE. CDR3 coding DNA: TGTGCCAGCAGCGTAGCTGGACAGGGGTTTGGAGGGGCCAACGTCCTGACTTTC. Protein sequence: CASSVAGQGFGGANVLTF.

As concerns this clonotype: Compared with germline, one end of the junction differs, possibly owing to a read error. The V and J genes are TRBV6-5 and TRBJ1-6; D unresolved. The germline V gene has CDR1 MNHEY and CDR2 SVGAGI. The CDR3 is 13 amino acids. CDR3 coding DNA: TGTGCCAGCCGGACCTCCTATACTTCACCCCTCCACTTT. The encoded protein is CASRTSYTSPLHF.

The chain combines TRBV3-1 with TRBJ2-5; 8 bases are shared with TRBD1. The germline V gene has CDR1 LGHDT and CDR2 YNNKEL (reference sequence). The V and J ends lost 2 bases and 11 bases, in that order; junction bases with no gene match: 10. The CDR3 runs to 14 residues. The CDR3 DNA follows: TGTGCCAGCAGCCAACATGCCGGGACAGGTACGCAGTACTTC. This encodes CASSQHAGTGTQYF.